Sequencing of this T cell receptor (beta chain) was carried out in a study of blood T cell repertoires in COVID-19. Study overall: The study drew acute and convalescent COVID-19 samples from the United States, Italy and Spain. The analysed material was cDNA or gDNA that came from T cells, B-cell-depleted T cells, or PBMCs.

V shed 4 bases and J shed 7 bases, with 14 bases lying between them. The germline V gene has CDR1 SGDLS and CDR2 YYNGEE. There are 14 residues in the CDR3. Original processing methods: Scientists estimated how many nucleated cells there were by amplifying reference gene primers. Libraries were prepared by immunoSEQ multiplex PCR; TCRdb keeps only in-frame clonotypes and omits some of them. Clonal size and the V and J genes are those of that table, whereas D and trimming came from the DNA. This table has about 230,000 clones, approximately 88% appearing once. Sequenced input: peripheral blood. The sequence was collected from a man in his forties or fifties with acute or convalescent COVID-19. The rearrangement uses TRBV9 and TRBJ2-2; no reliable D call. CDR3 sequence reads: CASSPRQDGGELFF. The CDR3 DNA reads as TGTGCCAGCAGCCCCCGTCAGGATGGCGGGGAGCTGTTTTTT.